The 11 T cell receptor beta chains below were found in one sample sequenced in a study of T cell changes during pregnancy in multiple sclerosis. Assay: immunoSEQ multiplex PCR; the TCRdb copy retains only in-frame clones and omits some. This table holds over 45,000 clones, over 90% found once. The input for sequencing was CD8+ T cells from peripheral blood mononuclear cells, taken in the third trimester of pregnancy. Receptors originate from a female donor with multiple sclerosis, enrolled in a pregnancy study.

This sequence joins TRBV27 and TRBJ2-5; D is possibly TRBD1 (6 bases). V shed 2 bases and J shed 5 bases, with 12 bases lying between them. Germline-derived CDR1 and CDR2 are MNHEY and SMNVEV (reference sequence). The CDR3 is made up of 14 amino acids. In DNA, the CDR3 is TGTGCCAGCAGTTTACAGGGGAGCAAGGAGACCCAGTACTTC. Translated: CASSLQGSKETQYF.

The chain has TRBV10-1 and TRBJ2-7, with 10 bases fitting TRBD2. The CDR3 is made up of 15 amino acids. V shed 7 bases and J 4 bases; nucleotides not matched to a gene: 10. Germline assignment: CDR1 WNHNN and CDR2 SYGVQD (reference sequence). The CDR3 here is CASKPASGSAYEQYF. CDR3 in DNA: TGCGCCAGCAAGCCCGCTAGCGGGAGTGCGTACGAGCAGTACTTC.

The chain uses TRBV5-6 and TRBJ1-1; D gene ambiguous. Trimming stripped 0 bases from V and 6 bases from J, with 12 bases between. This CDR3 region has 14 residues. Germline CDR1 is SGHDT and CDR2 is YYEEEE. This chain's CDR3 is CASSLDSLMAEAFF. The CDR3 coding sequence is TGTGCCAGCAGCTTGGACTCTCTAATGGCTGAAGCTTTCTTT.

V is TRBV9 and J is TRBJ1-2; 7 nucleotides line up with TRBD1. The CDR3 has 15 residues. Trimming took 0 bases from V and 2 from J; bases not matched to a gene: 4. Germline CDR1 and CDR2: SGDLS and YYNGEE. The CDR3 DNA is TGTGCCAGCAGCGTAGTAGGGGGCTCCAACTATGGCTACACCTTC. It codes for CASSVVGGSNYGYTF.

V gene TRBV30 combines with J gene TRBJ2-3; maybe TRBD1 (6 bases). The CDR3 has 16 amino acids. Trimming took off 2 bases at V and 0 bases at J, with 15 bases between the two ends. Germline CDR1 reads GTSNPN; CDR2 reads SVGIG (reference sequence). In DNA form, the CDR3 reads TGTGCCTGGAGTCCCCCGACAGGTCTAAGCACAGATACGCAGTATTTT. As protein: CAWSPPTGLSTDTQYF.

The J gene is TRBJ1-2, the V gene TRBV5-5, with D unclear. V was cut by 0 bases and J by 3 bases, with 18 bases left in between. The germline gives CDR1 SGHKS, CDR2 YYEKEE (reference sequence). The CDR3 length is 17 residues. The CDR3 bases are TGTGCCAGCAGCTTGGATATTTGGTCGAGGTTTTACTATGGCTACACCTTC. It specifies CASSLDIWSRFYYGYTF.

J is TRBJ2-3 and V is TRBV19; 7 bases agree with TRBD2. The V gene end was trimmed by 10 bases and the J gene end by 0 bases; junction bases not matched to a gene: 10. The CDR3 runs 15 residues. CDR1 LNHDA and CDR2 SQIVND come from the germline V gene (reference sequence). The CDR3 here is CATTDISGSTDTQYF. CDR3 in DNA: TGTGCCACCACAGATATTAGCGGGAGCACAGATACGCAGTATTTT. Supplemented by reference TRBV19 and TRBJ2-3, the full variable domain reads DGGITQSPKYLFRKEGQNVTLSCEQNLNHDAMYWYRQDPGQGLRLIYYSQIVNDFQKGDIAEGYSVSREKKESFPLTVTSAQKNPTAFYLCATTDISGSTDTQYFGPGTRLTVL.

This clone occurred once. The chain links TRBV5-6 to TRBJ2-7; 8 bases fit TRBD2. V lost 0 bases and J lost 7; bases outside the gene matches: 3. CDR1 is SGHDT, CDR2 YYEEEE, per germline. CDR3 length: 13 residues. Here the CDR3 DNA reads TGTGCCAGCAGCTTGGCGGTAGCGGGAGAGCAGTACTTC. It yields the protein CASSLAVAGEQYF.

This chain connects TRBV29-1 to TRBJ2-1, with D perhaps TRBD1 (5 bases). This CDR3 contains 14 residues. The V gene lost 1 base and the J gene lost 0 bases, with 7 bases spanning the gap. CDR1 is SQVTM, CDR2 ANQGSEA, per germline. CDR3 loop: CSVEGRVSYNEQFF. For the CDR3, the DNA is TGCAGCGTTGAAGGCAGGGTCTCCTACAATGAGCAGTTCTTC.

The chain combines TRBV7-9 with TRBJ1-2; D not resolved. CDR1 is SEHNR and CDR2 is FQNEAQ in the germline V gene (reference sequence). Trimming cost V 1 base and J 6 bases, with 12 bases left between them. This CDR3 has 14 residues. CDR3 nucleotide sequence: TGTGCCAGCAGCTTAGGCCGGCGAGCGGATGGCTACACCTTC. It encodes CASSLGRRADGYTF. Based on the CDR3 plus reference TRBV7-9 and TRBJ1-2, the full variable domain is DTGVSQNPRHKITKRGQNVTFRCDPISEHNRLYWYRQTLGQGPEFLTYFQNEAQLEKSRLLSDRFSAERPKGSFSTLEIQRTEQGDSAMYLCASSLGRRADGYTFGSGTRLTVV.

The chain recombines TRBV5-5 with TRBJ1-3, with D maybe TRBD1 (6 bases). CDR1 and CDR2 from the germline V gene are SGHKS and YYEKEE (reference sequence). There are 18 residues in the CDR3. Trimming stripped 4 bases from V and 0 bases from J, with 20 bases between. In nucleotides, the CDR3 is TGTGCCAGCAGCCCCGCCCCGGACAGATTCTACTCTGGAAACACCATATATTTT. This encodes CASSPAPDRFYSGNTIYF.